The entry that follows covers one T cell receptor beta chain sequence. These data come from a study of T cell responses to AZD1222 COVID-19 vaccine. Only in-frame clones appear in the TCRdb table, and some are missing; sequencing was by immunoSEQ multiplex PCR. The sample shows 75,000 to 95,000 clones, about 85% of them seen only once. The CDR3 runs to 14 residues. V was clipped by 10 bases and J by 3 bases, with 19 bases between them. The chain carries TRBV5-3 and TRBJ1-2, with a tentative D call TRBD1 (5 bases). TRBV5-3 is an open reading frame whose function is uncertain. The source material was peripheral blood, sampled on day 0 of AZD1222 vaccination. The receptor was isolated from an adult in good health. CDR3 DNA sequence: TGTGCCTCCCCTGGGGGGGTACTTCACTATGGCTACACCTTC. Its translation is CASPGGVLHYGYTF.